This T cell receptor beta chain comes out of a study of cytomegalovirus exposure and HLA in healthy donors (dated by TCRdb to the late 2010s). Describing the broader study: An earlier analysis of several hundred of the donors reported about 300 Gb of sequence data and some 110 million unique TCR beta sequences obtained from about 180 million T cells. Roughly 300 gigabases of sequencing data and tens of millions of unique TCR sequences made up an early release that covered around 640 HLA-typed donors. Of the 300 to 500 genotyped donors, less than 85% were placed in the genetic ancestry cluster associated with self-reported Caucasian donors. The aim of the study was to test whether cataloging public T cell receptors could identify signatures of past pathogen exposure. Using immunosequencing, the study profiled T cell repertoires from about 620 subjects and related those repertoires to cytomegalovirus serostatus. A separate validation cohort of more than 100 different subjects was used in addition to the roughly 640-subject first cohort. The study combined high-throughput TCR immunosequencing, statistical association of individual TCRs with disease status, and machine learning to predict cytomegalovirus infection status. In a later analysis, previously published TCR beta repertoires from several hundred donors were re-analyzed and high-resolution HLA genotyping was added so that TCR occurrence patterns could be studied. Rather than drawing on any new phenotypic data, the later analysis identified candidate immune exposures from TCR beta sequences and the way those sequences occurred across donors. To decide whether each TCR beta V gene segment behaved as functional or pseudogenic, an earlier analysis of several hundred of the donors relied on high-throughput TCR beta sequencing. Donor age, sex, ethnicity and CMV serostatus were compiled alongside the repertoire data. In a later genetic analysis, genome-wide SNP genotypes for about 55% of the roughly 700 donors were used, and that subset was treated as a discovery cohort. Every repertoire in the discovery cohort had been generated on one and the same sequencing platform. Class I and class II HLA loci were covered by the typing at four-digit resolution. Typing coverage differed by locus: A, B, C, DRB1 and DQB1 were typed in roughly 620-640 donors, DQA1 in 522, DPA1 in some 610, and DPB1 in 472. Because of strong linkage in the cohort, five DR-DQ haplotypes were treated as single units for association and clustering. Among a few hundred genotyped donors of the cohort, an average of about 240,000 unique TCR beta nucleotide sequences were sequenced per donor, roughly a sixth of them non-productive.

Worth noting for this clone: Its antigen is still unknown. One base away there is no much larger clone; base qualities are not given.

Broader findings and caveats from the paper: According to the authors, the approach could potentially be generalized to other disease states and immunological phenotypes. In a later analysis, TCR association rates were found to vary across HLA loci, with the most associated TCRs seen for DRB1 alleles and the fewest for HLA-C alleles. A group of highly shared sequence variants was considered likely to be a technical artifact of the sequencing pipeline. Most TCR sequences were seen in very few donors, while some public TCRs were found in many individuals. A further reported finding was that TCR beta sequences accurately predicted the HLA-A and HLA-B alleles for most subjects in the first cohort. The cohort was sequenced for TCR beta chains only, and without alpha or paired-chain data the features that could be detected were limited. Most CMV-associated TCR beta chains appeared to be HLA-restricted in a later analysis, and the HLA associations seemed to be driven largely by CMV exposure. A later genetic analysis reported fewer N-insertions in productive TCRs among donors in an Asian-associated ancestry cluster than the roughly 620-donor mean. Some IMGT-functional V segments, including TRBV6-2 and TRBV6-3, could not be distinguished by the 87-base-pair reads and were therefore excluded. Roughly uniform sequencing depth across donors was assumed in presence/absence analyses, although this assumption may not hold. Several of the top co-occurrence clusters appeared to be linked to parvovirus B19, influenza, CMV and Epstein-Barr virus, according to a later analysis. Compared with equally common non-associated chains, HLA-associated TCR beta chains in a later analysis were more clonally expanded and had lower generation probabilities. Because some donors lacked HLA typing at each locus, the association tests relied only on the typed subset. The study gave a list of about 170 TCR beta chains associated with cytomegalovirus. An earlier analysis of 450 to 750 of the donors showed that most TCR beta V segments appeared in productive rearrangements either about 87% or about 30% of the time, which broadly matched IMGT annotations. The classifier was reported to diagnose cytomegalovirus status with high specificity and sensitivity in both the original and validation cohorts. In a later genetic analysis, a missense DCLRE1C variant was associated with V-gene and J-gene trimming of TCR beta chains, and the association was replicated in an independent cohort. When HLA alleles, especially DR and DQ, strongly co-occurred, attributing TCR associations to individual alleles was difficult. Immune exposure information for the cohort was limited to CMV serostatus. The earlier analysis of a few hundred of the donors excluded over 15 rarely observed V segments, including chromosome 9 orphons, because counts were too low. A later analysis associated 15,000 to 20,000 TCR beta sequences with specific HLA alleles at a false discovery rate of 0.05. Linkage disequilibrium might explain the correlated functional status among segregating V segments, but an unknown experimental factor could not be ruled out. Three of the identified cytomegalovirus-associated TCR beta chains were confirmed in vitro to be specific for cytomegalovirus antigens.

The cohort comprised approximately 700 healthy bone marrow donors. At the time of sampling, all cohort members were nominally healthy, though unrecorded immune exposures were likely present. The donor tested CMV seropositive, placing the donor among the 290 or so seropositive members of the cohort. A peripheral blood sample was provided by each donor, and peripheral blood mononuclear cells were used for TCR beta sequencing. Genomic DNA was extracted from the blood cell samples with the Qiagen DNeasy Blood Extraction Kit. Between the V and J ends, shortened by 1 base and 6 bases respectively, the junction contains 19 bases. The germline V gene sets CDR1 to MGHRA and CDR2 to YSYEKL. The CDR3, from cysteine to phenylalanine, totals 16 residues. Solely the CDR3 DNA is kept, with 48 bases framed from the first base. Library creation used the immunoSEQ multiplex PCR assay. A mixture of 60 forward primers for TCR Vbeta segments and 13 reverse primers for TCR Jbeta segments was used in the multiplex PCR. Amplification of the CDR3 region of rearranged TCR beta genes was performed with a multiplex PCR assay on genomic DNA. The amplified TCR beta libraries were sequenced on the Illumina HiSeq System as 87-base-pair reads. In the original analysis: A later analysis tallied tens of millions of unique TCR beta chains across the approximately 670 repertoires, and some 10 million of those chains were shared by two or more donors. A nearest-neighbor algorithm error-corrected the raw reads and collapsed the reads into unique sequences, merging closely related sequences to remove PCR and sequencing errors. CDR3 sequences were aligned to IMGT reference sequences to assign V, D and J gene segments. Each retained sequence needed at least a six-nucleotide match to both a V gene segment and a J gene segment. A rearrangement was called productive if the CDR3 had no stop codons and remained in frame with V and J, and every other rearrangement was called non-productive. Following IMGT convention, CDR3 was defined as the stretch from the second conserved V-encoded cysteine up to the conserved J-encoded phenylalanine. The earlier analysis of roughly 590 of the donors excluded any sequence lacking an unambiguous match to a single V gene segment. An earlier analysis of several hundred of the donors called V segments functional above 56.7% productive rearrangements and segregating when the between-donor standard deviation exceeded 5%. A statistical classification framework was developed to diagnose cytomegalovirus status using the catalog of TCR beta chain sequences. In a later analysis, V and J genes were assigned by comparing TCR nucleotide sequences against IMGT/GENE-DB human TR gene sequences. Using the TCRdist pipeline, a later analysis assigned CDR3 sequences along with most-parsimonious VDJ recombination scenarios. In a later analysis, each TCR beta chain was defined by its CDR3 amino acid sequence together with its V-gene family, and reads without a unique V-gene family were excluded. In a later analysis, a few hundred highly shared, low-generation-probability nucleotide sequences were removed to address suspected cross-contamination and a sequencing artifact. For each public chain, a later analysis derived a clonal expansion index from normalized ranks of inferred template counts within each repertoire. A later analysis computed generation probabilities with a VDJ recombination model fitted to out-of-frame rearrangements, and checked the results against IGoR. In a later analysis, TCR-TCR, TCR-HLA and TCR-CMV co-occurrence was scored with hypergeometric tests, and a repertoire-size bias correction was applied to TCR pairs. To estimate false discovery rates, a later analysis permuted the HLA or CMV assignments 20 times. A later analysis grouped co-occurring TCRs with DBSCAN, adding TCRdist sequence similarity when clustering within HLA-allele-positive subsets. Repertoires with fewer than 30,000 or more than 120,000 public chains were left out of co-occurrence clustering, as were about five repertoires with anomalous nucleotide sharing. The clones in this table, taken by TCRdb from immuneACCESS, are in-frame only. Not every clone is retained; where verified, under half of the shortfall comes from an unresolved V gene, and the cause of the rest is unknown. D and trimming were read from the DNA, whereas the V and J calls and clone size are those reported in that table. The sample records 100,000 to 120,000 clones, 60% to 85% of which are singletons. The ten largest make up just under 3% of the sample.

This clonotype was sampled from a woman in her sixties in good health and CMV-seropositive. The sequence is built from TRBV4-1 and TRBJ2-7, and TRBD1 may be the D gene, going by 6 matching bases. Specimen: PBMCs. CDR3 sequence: CASSQGPGARPGEQYF. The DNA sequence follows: TGCGCCAGCAGCCAAGGTCCAGGGGCGAGGCCGGGCGAGCAGTACTTC.